The rows below give T cell receptor beta chains drawn from one sample of a study of PD-1 blockade in mismatch repair-deficient tumors. The repertoire was sequenced with immunoSEQ multiplex PCR; TCRdb's copy has only in-frame clones and lacks some. The sample yields some 120,000 clones, around nine tenths seen once. The source was peripheral blood, collected roughly 67 weeks after starting pembrolizumab. These receptors were taken from an adult with mismatch repair-deficient cancer. The CDR3 runs from the conserved cysteine through the conserved F or W. D genes are given only for firm matches. Clone size is shown for a subset of rows, as once, few, many or a class of expanded clone.

cdr3_aa: CASSHTAGLDPGRETQYF
cdr3_nt: TGCGCCAGCAGCCATACAGCAGGGTTAGACCCAGGTCGGGAGACCCAGTACTTC
clone_size: -
j_call: TRBJ2-5
v_call: TRBV4-1
d_call: -

cdr3_aa: CASSQAGLAREQYF
cdr3_nt: TGTGCCAGCAGCCAGGCCGGACTAGCCCGCGAGCAGTACTTC
clone_size: -
j_call: TRBJ2-7
v_call: TRBV4-2
d_call: TRBD2

cdr3_aa: CASSFYGTPYEQYF
cdr3_nt: TGTGCCAGCAGCTTCTACGGGACACCCTACGAGCAGTACTTC
clone_size: -
j_call: TRBJ2-7
v_call: TRBV7-8
d_call: -

cdr3_aa: CAWSGGQGNTYEQYF
cdr3_nt: TGTGCCTGGAGTGGGGGACAGGGGAACACCTACGAGCAGTACTTC
clone_size: medium-sized
j_call: TRBJ2-7
v_call: TRBV30
d_call: TRBD1

cdr3_aa: CAWSVLSGSYEQYF
cdr3_nt: TGTGCCTGGAGTGTACTAAGCGGGAGCTACGAGCAGTACTTC
clone_size: -
j_call: TRBJ2-7
v_call: TRBV30
d_call: TRBD2

cdr3_aa: CASSQRSGPGGDTQYF
cdr3_nt: TGTGCCAGCAGCCAGAGGAGCGGGCCGGGGGGGGATACGCAGTATTTT
clone_size: -
j_call: TRBJ2-3
v_call: TRBV4-2
d_call: TRBD2

cdr3_aa: CASHPGTSGSLGTGELFF
cdr3_nt: TGTGCCTCACACCCCGGGACTAGCGGGAGTTTGGGCACCGGGGAGCTGTTTTTT
clone_size: -
j_call: TRBJ2-2
v_call: TRBV10-3
d_call: TRBD2

cdr3_aa: CASGLVWWDSGNTIYF
cdr3_nt: TGTGCTAGTGGTTTGGTTTGGTGGGACTCTGGAAACACCATATATTTT
clone_size: -
j_call: TRBJ1-3
v_call: TRBV12-5
d_call: -

cdr3_aa: CATSRDRTTGELFF
cdr3_nt: TGTGCCACCTCCCGGGACAGGACCACCGGGGAGCTGTTTTTT
clone_size: few
j_call: TRBJ2-2
v_call: TRBV15
d_call: TRBD1

cdr3_aa: CASSPGGGGFKQVGELFF
cdr3_nt: TGTGCCAGCAGCCCCGGTGGCGGGGGATTTAAACAAGTCGGGGAGCTGTTTTTT
clone_size: -
j_call: TRBJ2-2
v_call: TRBV13
d_call: TRBD2

cdr3_aa: CAWSFGTGNGEQYF
cdr3_nt: TGTGCCTGGAGTTTTGGGACAGGGAATGGCGAGCAGTACTTC
clone_size: -
j_call: TRBJ2-7
v_call: TRBV30
d_call: TRBD1

cdr3_aa: CASSLAGWYRVRGDTQYF
cdr3_nt: TGTGCCAGCAGCTTGGCCGGTTGGTACAGGGTTCGGGGAGATACGCAGTATTTT
clone_size: -
j_call: TRBJ2-3
v_call: TRBV5-6
d_call: -

cdr3_aa: CASSIYRGFLAGVDTQYF
cdr3_nt: TGTGCCAGCAGCATATACCGGGGTTTTTTAGCGGGAGTAGATACGCAGTATTTT
clone_size: -
j_call: TRBJ2-3
v_call: TRBV27
d_call: TRBD2

cdr3_aa: CASSLAPYPNQPQHF
cdr3_nt: TGTGCCAGCAGCTTAGCGCCCTACCCCAATCAGCCCCAGCATTTT
clone_size: -
j_call: TRBJ1-5
v_call: TRBV7-6
d_call: -

cdr3_aa: CASSQAPPGSHTEAFF
cdr3_nt: TGCGCCAGCAGCCAAGCCCCTCCGGGGTCCCACACTGAAGCTTTCTTT
clone_size: -
j_call: TRBJ1-1
v_call: TRBV4-1
d_call: -

cdr3_aa: CASSTRGLWSQETQYF
cdr3_nt: TGTGCCAGCAGCACCAGGGGGCTTTGGTCCCAAGAGACCCAGTACTTC
clone_size: -
j_call: TRBJ2-5
v_call: TRBV11-2
d_call: TRBD1

cdr3_aa: CASSSPTPREPFYGYTF
cdr3_nt: TGTGCCAGCAGTTCGCCCACTCCAAGGGAGCCATTCTATGGCTACACCTTC
clone_size: -
j_call: TRBJ1-2
v_call: TRBV28
d_call: -

cdr3_aa: CASSLSAGYGYTF
cdr3_nt: TGTGCCAGCAGTTTATCGGCAGGCTATGGCTACACCTTC
clone_size: -
j_call: TRBJ1-2
v_call: TRBV27
d_call: -

cdr3_aa: CASSMTADYEQYF
cdr3_nt: TGTGCCAGTAGTATGACGGCGGACTACGAGCAGTACTTC
clone_size: -
j_call: TRBJ2-7
v_call: TRBV19
d_call: -

cdr3_aa: CASSFHPSGTSGSRTYEQYF
cdr3_nt: TGTGCCAGCAGCTTCCATCCCTCCGGGACTAGCGGGAGTCGGACCTACGAGCAGTACTTC
clone_size: -
j_call: TRBJ2-7
v_call: TRBV11-3
d_call: TRBD2

cdr3_aa: CASSQGSAYEAFF
cdr3_nt: TGCGCCAGCAGCCAAGGATCAGCCTATGAAGCTTTCTTT
clone_size: -
j_call: TRBJ1-1
v_call: TRBV4-3
d_call: -

cdr3_aa: CASSWGTSGGSYNEQFF
cdr3_nt: TGTGCCAGCAGCTGGGGGACTAGCGGGGGATCCTACAATGAGCAGTTCTTC
clone_size: -
j_call: TRBJ2-1
v_call: TRBV5-6
d_call: TRBD2

cdr3_aa: CASSVSSASSYNEQFF
cdr3_nt: TGTGCCAGCAGCGTTTCTAGCGCCAGCTCCTACAATGAGCAGTTCTTC
clone_size: once
j_call: TRBJ2-1
v_call: TRBV9
d_call: -

cdr3_aa: CASSIRLAGWYGELFF
cdr3_nt: TGTGCCAGTAGTATCCGACTAGCGGGGTGGTACGGGGAGCTGTTTTTT
clone_size: -
j_call: TRBJ2-2
v_call: TRBV19
d_call: TRBD2

cdr3_aa: CASSASGRVHNEQFF
cdr3_nt: TGTGCCAGCAGCGCAAGCGGGAGGGTTCACAATGAGCAGTTCTTC
clone_size: -
j_call: TRBJ2-1
v_call: TRBV9
d_call: TRBD2

cdr3_aa: CASSGTSGPYEQYF
cdr3_nt: TGCGCCAGCAGCGGAACTAGCGGTCCCTACGAGCAGTACTTC
clone_size: -
j_call: TRBJ2-7
v_call: TRBV5-1
d_call: TRBD2

cdr3_aa: CASNDGQVIQQGTQYF
cdr3_nt: TGTGCCAGCAACGACGGACAGGTCATACAACAAGGTACCCAGTACTTC
clone_size: -
j_call: TRBJ2-5
v_call: TRBV25-1
d_call: TRBD1

cdr3_aa: CASSPDRVQGYTF
cdr3_nt: TGTGCCAGCAGCCCCGACAGGGTACAGGGCTACACCTTC
clone_size: few
j_call: TRBJ1-2
v_call: TRBV28
d_call: TRBD1

cdr3_aa: CASSKGLTAGGNTIYF
cdr3_nt: TGTGCCAGCAGCAAGGGCCTAACGGCGGGGGGAAACACCATATATTTT
clone_size: -
j_call: TRBJ1-3
v_call: TRBV21-1
d_call: -

cdr3_aa: CASRTPGARDYGYTF
cdr3_nt: TGTGCCAGCAGGACCCCGGGGGCGCGAGACTATGGCTACACCTTC
clone_size: once
j_call: TRBJ1-2
v_call: TRBV6-5
d_call: -

cdr3_aa: CAWTGTSGRWEQFF
cdr3_nt: TGTGCCTGGACCGGGACTAGCGGGAGGTGGGAGCAGTTCTTC
clone_size: -
j_call: TRBJ2-1
v_call: TRBV30
d_call: TRBD2

cdr3_aa: CASSLGAGGPWEQYF
cdr3_nt: TGTGCCAGCAGCTTAGGAGCGGGAGGTCCCTGGGAGCAGTACTTC
clone_size: once
j_call: TRBJ2-7
v_call: TRBV7-3
d_call: TRBD2

cdr3_aa: CASSVGGGRAEEQFF
cdr3_nt: TGTGCCAGCAGCGTAGGAGGAGGGAGGGCCGAAGAGCAGTTCTTC
clone_size: -
j_call: TRBJ2-1
v_call: TRBV9
d_call: TRBD2

cdr3_aa: CASSSGTGSYNEQFF
cdr3_nt: TGTGCCAGTAGTTCCGGGACAGGTTCCTACAATGAGCAGTTCTTC
clone_size: -
j_call: TRBJ2-1
v_call: TRBV19
d_call: TRBD1

cdr3_aa: CASSEGTERTREQYF
cdr3_nt: TGTGCCAGCAGTGAAGGGACAGAACGAACTAGGGAGCAGTACTTC
clone_size: -
j_call: TRBJ2-7
v_call: TRBV6-1
d_call: -

cdr3_aa: CATSGGYNEQFF
cdr3_nt: TGTGCCACCAGCGGCGGTTACAATGAGCAGTTCTTC
clone_size: -
j_call: TRBJ2-1
v_call: TRBV15
d_call: -

cdr3_aa: CASNPAGGRYNEQFF
cdr3_nt: TGTGCCAGCAACCCAGCGGGAGGGCGCTACAATGAGCAGTTCTTC
clone_size: -
j_call: TRBJ2-1
v_call: TRBV11-2
d_call: TRBD2

cdr3_aa: CASSQDKEGVTDTQYF
cdr3_nt: TGCGCCAGCAGCCAAGATAAGGAGGGAGTAACAGATACGCAGTATTTT
clone_size: -
j_call: TRBJ2-3
v_call: TRBV4-3
d_call: -

cdr3_aa: CASSLSSGAYNEQFF
cdr3_nt: TGTGCCAGCAGTTTATCTAGCGGAGCGTACAATGAGCAGTTCTTC
clone_size: -
j_call: TRBJ2-1
v_call: TRBV27
d_call: -

cdr3_aa: CASSILPLGQNQPQHF
cdr3_nt: TGTGCCAGTAGTATCCTCCCGTTGGGACAGAATCAGCCCCAGCATTTT
clone_size: -
j_call: TRBJ1-5
v_call: TRBV19
d_call: TRBD1

cdr3_aa: CASSKLGLAGGDTQYF
cdr3_nt: TGTGCCAGCAGTAAATTGGGACTAGCGGGAGGGGATACGCAGTATTTT
clone_size: -
j_call: TRBJ2-3
v_call: TRBV27
d_call: TRBD2

cdr3_aa: CSVDGDTQYF
cdr3_nt: TGCAGCGTTGACGGGGATACCCAGTACTTC
clone_size: -
j_call: TRBJ2-5
v_call: TRBV29-1
d_call: -

cdr3_aa: CASSDLGGSEDEQFF
cdr3_nt: TGTGCCAGCAGCGACCTGGGAGGGTCGGAGGATGAGCAGTTCTTC
clone_size: -
j_call: TRBJ2-1
v_call: TRBV13
d_call: TRBD2

cdr3_aa: CASKLTGGSSDTQYF
cdr3_nt: TGTGCCAGTAAATTAACGGGAGGGTCCAGCGATACGCAGTATTTT
clone_size: -
j_call: TRBJ2-3
v_call: TRBV19
d_call: TRBD2

cdr3_aa: CASSRDLAGDYNEQFF
cdr3_nt: TGCGCCAGCAGCCGGGATCTAGCGGGGGACTACAATGAGCAGTTCTTC
clone_size: few
j_call: TRBJ2-1
v_call: TRBV5-1
d_call: TRBD2

cdr3_aa: CAWSRRNTGELFF
cdr3_nt: TGTGCCTGGAGTAGGAGGAACACCGGGGAGCTGTTTTTT
clone_size: once
j_call: TRBJ2-2
v_call: TRBV30
d_call: -

cdr3_aa: CASSLSTNQPQHF
cdr3_nt: TGCGCCAGCAGCTTGTCGACAAATCAGCCCCAGCATTTT
clone_size: few
j_call: TRBJ1-5
v_call: TRBV5-1
d_call: -

cdr3_aa: CASSPLAGDPGYNEQFF
cdr3_nt: TGTGCCAGCAGCCCCCTTGCCGGGGATCCGGGCTACAATGAGCAGTTCTTC
clone_size: -
j_call: TRBJ2-1
v_call: TRBV28
d_call: -

cdr3_aa: CASSSQNEKLFF
cdr3_nt: TGTGCCAGCAGCTCCCAAAATGAAAAACTGTTTTTT
clone_size: -
j_call: TRBJ1-4
v_call: TRBV5-6
d_call: -

cdr3_aa: CASSRWGGTYEQYF
cdr3_nt: TGTGCCAGCAGCCGGTGGGGCGGGACCTACGAGCAGTACTTC
clone_size: -
j_call: TRBJ2-7
v_call: TRBV7-9
d_call: -

cdr3_aa: CASSQEGYLAGASDTQYF
cdr3_nt: TGCGCCAGCAGCCAAGAAGGGTATCTAGCGGGAGCGTCGGATACGCAGTATTTT
clone_size: -
j_call: TRBJ2-3
v_call: TRBV4-1
d_call: TRBD2

cdr3_aa: CASSIGGPWDNEQFF
cdr3_nt: TGTGCCAGTAGTATCGGGGGGCCATGGGACAATGAGCAGTTCTTC
clone_size: -
j_call: TRBJ2-1
v_call: TRBV19
d_call: -

cdr3_aa: CASSQGGFRELFF
cdr3_nt: TGTGCCAGCAGCCAAGGGGGTTTCAGGGAGCTGTTTTTT
clone_size: -
j_call: TRBJ2-2
v_call: TRBV4-2
d_call: -

cdr3_aa: CASSQVGGGPYEQYF
cdr3_nt: TGTGCCAGCAGTCAAGTAGGGGGAGGGCCATACGAGCAGTACTTC
clone_size: once
j_call: TRBJ2-7
v_call: TRBV14
d_call: -

cdr3_aa: CASSLVTGGRSNDEQYF
cdr3_nt: TGCGCCAGCAGCTTGGTAACTGGGGGTAGGAGCAACGACGAGCAGTACTTC
clone_size: -
j_call: TRBJ2-7
v_call: TRBV5-1
d_call: -

cdr3_aa: CASGPGGSTDTQYF
cdr3_nt: TGTGCTAGTGGGCCGGGGGGAAGCACAGATACGCAGTATTTT
clone_size: once
j_call: TRBJ2-3
v_call: TRBV12-5
d_call: TRBD2